Below, 29 T cell receptor beta chains from the same sample are listed, as sequenced in a study of T-cell memory formation after mild COVID-19. Each CDR3 protein gets one entry after TCRdb re-called the 5' RACE reads with MiXCR. Of about 160,000 distinct CDR3 sequences listed, roughly 31% were seen once; the top ten hold around 11%. Material for sequencing was PBMCs or a T cell subset sorted from them (not recorded which). The source is an adult woman who had mild COVID-19 (a few samples of this study predate the infection). Cell type and time point are not known.

This clonotype was found a few times. This chain links TRBV19 with TRBJ1-2; a possible D gene is TRBD1 (5 bases). V lost 0 bases, J lost 8 bases, and 13 bases lay in between. Germline assignment: CDR1 LNHDA and CDR2 SQIVND (reference sequence). The CDR3 sequence is 14 residues long. DNA of the CDR3: TGTGCCAGTAGTATAGATCAGGGAAGCGGCGGCTACACCTTC. Residues: CASSIDQGSGGYTF.

The CDR3 DNA reads TGTGCCAGCAGCTTACAGGGTCTCTATGGCTACACCTTC. Translating it yields CASSLQGLYGYTF. The V gene is TRBV7-9, the J gene TRBJ1-2; a possible D gene is TRBD1 (5 bases). CDR3 size: 13 residues. Germline V gives CDR1 SEHNR, CDR2 FQNEAQ (reference sequence). V was cut by 2 bases and J by 4 bases, with 8 bases left in between.

This clonotype was detected only a few times. This chain connects TRBV24-1 to TRBJ2-3; D is undetermined. This CDR3 is built from 14 residues. Per germline, CDR1 KGHDR and CDR2 SFDVKD. Trimming cost V 0 bases and J 2 bases, with 5 bases left between them. In DNA form, the CDR3 reads TGTGCCACCAGTGATTTGATGACCACAGATACGCAGTATTTT. Translating it yields CATSDLMTTDTQYF.

In this sample, this clonotype turned up a few times. This chain joins TRBV24-1 and TRBJ2-1; 9 nucleotides match TRBD1. Germline loops: CDR1 KGHDR, CDR2 SFDVKD. Unmatched junction bases numbered 8, after V lost 9 bases and J lost 6 bases. This CDR3 comprises 14 residues. CDR3 bases: TGTGCCACCCTTGGGACAGGGAGATCCAATGAGCAGTTCTTC. Its translation: CATLGTGRSNEQFF.

This clonotype was seen more than once but under ten times. V is TRBV3-1 and J is TRBJ2-7, with 8 bases identical to TRBD1. This CDR3 has 15 amino acids. Trimming took 1 base from V and 1 from J; bases not matched to a gene: 3. Germline CDR1 reads LGHDT; CDR2 reads YNNKEL (reference sequence). Here the CDR3 reads CASSQAGQGSYEQYF. The CDR3 DNA reads TGTGCCAGCAGCCAAGCCGGACAGGGTTCCTACGAGCAGTACTTC.

The genes are TRBV12-3 or TRBV12-4 and TRBJ2-3, with TRBD2 identical over 10 bases. The V segment lost 6 bases and the J segment 2 bases; nucleotides outside the gene matches: 5. This CDR3 spans 15 amino acids. The CDR3, as DNA: TGTGCCAGCAGCCAGACTAGCGGGCCCACAGATACGCAGTATTTT. This gives the protein CASSQTSGPTDTQYF.

J is TRBJ2-7 and V is TRBV7-2; no reliable D call. The CDR3 is 14 amino acids. From germline, CDR1 is SGHTA and CDR2 FQGNSA. V shed 0 bases and J shed 0 bases, with 6 bases lying between them. The CDR3 region is CASSLAQASYEQYF. The CDR3 DNA reads TGTGCCAGCAGCTTAGCGCAGGCCTCCTACGAGCAGTACTTC.

The genes are TRBV7-9 and TRBJ2-1; D is uncertain. The CDR3 is made up of 11 amino acids. The V and J ends lost 8 bases and 10 bases respectively, with 12 bases between them. Germline assignment: CDR1 SEHNR and CDR2 FQNEAQ (reference sequence). CDR3 region: CASGPLGEQFF. Written as DNA, the CDR3 is TGTGCCAGCGGCCCGCTTGGGGAGCAGTTCTTC.

This clonotype turned up a few times. The chain combines TRBV5-1 with TRBJ1-6; 10 nucleotides align to TRBD1. Unmatched junction bases numbered 9, after V lost 0 bases and J lost 0 bases. CDR1 SGHRS and CDR2 YFSETQ come from the germline V gene. This CDR3 has 20 amino acids. In DNA, the CDR3 is TGCGCCAGCAGCTTGGGGACAGGGGGGAGCATGAGCTCCTATAATTCACCCCTCCACTTT. Its protein product is CASSLGTGGSMSSYNSPLHF.

This clonotype was seen a handful of times. This chain uses TRBV15 with TRBJ2-7; the D gene is possibly TRBD2 (6 bases). Germline CDR1 LNHNV, CDR2 YYDKDF (reference sequence). V gave up 0 bases and J gave up 2 bases, with 14 bases separating them. CDR3 length: 16 amino acids. CDR3 sequence (DNA): TGTGCCACCAGCAGAGACCGAGGGTGGAGGGCCTACGAGCAGTACTTC. This codes for CATSRDRGWRAYEQYF.

This clonotype was picked up a small number of times. V and J are TRBV12-3 or TRBV12-4 and TRBJ2-6; 11 bases are shared with TRBD1. V shed 5 bases, J shed 0 bases, and the junction held 9 bases outside the gene matches. The CDR3 runs to 19 residues. This CDR3 reads CASSNLGTGGTSGANVLTF. The CDR3 coding sequence is TGTGCCAGCAGTAACCTAGGGACAGGGGGGACCTCTGGGGCCAACGTCCTGACTTTC.

The chain employs TRBV7-8 and TRBJ2-2; D call uncertain. Germline V gives CDR1 SGHVS, CDR2 FQNEAQ. CDR3 length equals 15 residues. The germline V and J ends were trimmed by 6 bases and 0 bases, with 11 bases remaining between them. The CDR3 reads CASRSAPANTGELFF. CDR3 nucleotide sequence: TGTGCCAGCAGGTCGGCCCCTGCGAACACCGGGGAGCTGTTTTTT.

This chain links TRBV20-1 with TRBJ2-1; possibly TRBD1 for D (5 bases). Trimming shortened V by 3 bases and J by 6 bases, and 15 bases separated the two germline ends. The CDR3 runs 14 residues. Germline lookup yields CDR1 DFQATT and CDR2 SNEGSKA (reference sequence). CDR3 sequence (DNA): TGCAGTGCTAGGGGCAGGGTCTCCGTCAATGAGCAGTTCTTC. This codes for CSARGRVSVNEQFF.

This clonotype came up a few times. The CDR3 region is CASSPLLSPGANVLTF. CDR3 sequence (DNA): TGTGCCAGCAGTCCCCTGCTGAGTCCTGGGGCCAACGTCCTGACTTTC. This rearrangement joins TRBV12-3 or TRBV12-4 to TRBJ2-6; D remains ambiguous. With 5 bases removed from V and 2 bases from J, the gap between germline ends came to 13 bases. CDR3 size: 16 residues.

This clonotype was detected a few times. V usage is TRBV28 and J usage is TRBJ2-7; D gene ambiguous. V gave up 5 bases and J gave up 3 bases, with 8 bases separating them. CDR3 length: 12 amino acids. Germline CDR1 is MDHEN and CDR2 is SYDVKM. CDR3 sequence: CASSPYGYEQYF. DNA of the CDR3: TGTGCCAGCAGTCCGTACGGCTACGAGCAGTACTTC.

The genes are TRBV5-6 and TRBJ1-2; D ambiguous. This CDR3 has 11 residues. The V end was cut by 5 bases, the J end by 8 bases, with 10 bases between. The germline V gene encodes CDR1 SGHDT and CDR2 YYEEEE. As DNA, the CDR3 is TGTGCCAGCAGAGATGATGGGGGCTACACCTTC. This sequence encodes CASRDDGGYTF.

The J gene is TRBJ2-2, the V gene TRBV29-1; no firm D call. The length of the CDR3 is 14 residues. CDR1 is SQVTM and CDR2 is ANQGSEA in the germline V gene. V was pared by 6 bases and J by 2 bases, with 13 bases between. CDR3 bases: TGCAGCGTCGTGGTCCCCCCCAACACCGGGGAGCTGTTTTTT. Translating gives CSVVVPPNTGELFF.

J is TRBJ1-2 and V is TRBV12-3 or TRBV12-4; perhaps TRBD1 as D (5 bases). V dropped 2 bases and J dropped 2 bases, with 9 bases sitting between them. The CDR3 extends over 14 amino acids. The CDR3 nucleotides read TGTGCCAGCAGTTTACAGGCAGGGAACTATGGCTACACCTTC. This translates into CASSLQAGNYGYTF.

The rearrangement links TRBV25-1 to TRBJ2-7; the match to TRBD1 covers 7 bases. This CDR3 region has 14 residues. V was clipped by 6 bases and J by 1 base; unmatched bases: 6. Germline assignment: CDR1 MGHDK and CDR2 SYGVNS. The CDR3 region is CASSGDRVSYEQYF. DNA for the CDR3: TGTGCCAGCAGCGGTGACAGGGTTTCCTACGAGCAGTACTTC.

The rearrangement links TRBV7-3 to TRBJ2-2, with D uncertain. The germline V gene has CDR1 SGHTA and CDR2 FQGTGA. The germline V and J ends were trimmed by 6 bases and 6 bases, with 20 bases remaining between them. The CDR3 totals 16 residues. In DNA form, the CDR3 reads TGTGCCAGCAGTCCTTTGCGGCTAGATGTGCCCGGGGAGCTGTTTTTT. Protein sequence: CASSPLRLDVPGELFF. Full variable domain (outside the CDR3, taken from reference TRBV7-3 and TRBJ2-2): GAGVSQTPSNKVTEKGKYVELRCDPISGHTALYWYRQSLGQGPEFLIYFQGTGAADDSGLPNDRFFAVRPEGSVSTLKIQRTERGDSAVYLCASSPLRLDVPGELFFGEGSRLTVL.

For the CDR3, the DNA is TGTGCCAGCAGCTTAAGGGGGATCCAAGAGACCCAGTACTTC. This codes for CASSLRGIQETQYF. The chain joins TRBV7-8 to TRBJ2-5, with a possible D match to TRBD1 (6 bases). V was cut by 2 bases and J by 1 base, with 8 bases left in between. CDR1 SGHVS and CDR2 FQNEAQ come from the germline V gene. This CDR3 has 14 residues.

This clonotype was seen more than once but under ten times. The V call is TRBV5-1, the J call TRBJ1-4; a possible D gene is TRBD1 (5 bases). V lost 0 bases and J 6 bases, leaving 15 bases between the germline ends. This CDR3 region has 16 residues. The V gene's germline CDR1 is SGHRS and CDR2 YFSETQ. CDR3 in DNA: TGCGCCAGCAGCTTGGCAGTGGGGGAGGTAGATGAAAAACTGTTTTTT. Its translation: CASSLAVGEVDEKLFF.

The chain is built from TRBV6-6 and TRBJ1-4; 7 bases line up with TRBD1. Unmatched junction bases numbered 11, after V lost 6 bases and J lost 7 bases. CDR3 size: 15 residues. The V gene's germline CDR1 is MNHNY and CDR2 SVGAGI (reference sequence). The CDR3 DNA reads TGTGCCAGCAGACCCCGACAGGGTCGGGTTGAAAAACTGTTTTTT. As protein: CASRPRQGRVEKLFF.

The J gene is TRBJ2-2, the V gene TRBV4-3; no definite D call. The V end was cut by 0 bases, the J end by 8 bases, with 16 bases between. The CDR3 runs 16 residues. The germline CDR1 and CDR2 sequences are LGHNA and YSLEER. The CDR3 DNA sequence: TGCGCCAGCAGCCAAGATCGGTGGAGACCTGGGGGGGAGCTGTTTTTT. Its translation is CASSQDRWRPGGELFF.

This clonotype was counted between two and nine times. This chain joins TRBV7-9 and TRBJ2-1, with 8 bases lining up with TRBD1. Trimming at V came to 4 bases and at J to 6 bases, leaving 5 bases not matched to a gene. CDR1 SEHNR and CDR2 FQNEAQ come from the germline V gene (reference sequence). CDR3 length equals 14 residues. The CDR3 DNA reads as TGTGCCAGCAGCTCCGGCAGGGGGCTCAATGAGCAGTTCTTC. Amino acid sequence: CASSSGRGLNEQFF.

This chain links TRBV7-9 with TRBJ2-7; tentatively, D is TRBD1 (6 bases). Germline values: CDR1 SEHNR, CDR2 FQNEAQ (reference sequence). The CDR3 consists of 14 residues. Trimming stripped 5 bases from V and 4 bases from J, with 15 bases between. CDR3 DNA sequence: TGTGCCAGCAGCCCAAGGGACAAAAGTTACGAGCAGTACTTC. As protein: CASSPRDKSYEQYF. Based on the CDR3 plus reference TRBV7-9 and TRBJ2-7, the full variable domain is DTGVSQNPRHKITKRGQNVTFRCDPISEHNRLYWYRQTLGQGPEFLTYFQNEAQLEKSRLLSDRFSAERPKGSFSTLEIQRTEQGDSAMYLCASSPRDKSYEQYFGPGTRLTVT.

This chain links TRBV4-3 with TRBJ2-2, with no clear D. CDR3 length: 14 amino acids. The V gene's germline CDR1 is LGHNA and CDR2 YSLEER. Trimming cost V 3 bases and J 6 bases, with 11 bases left between them. CDR3 bases: TGCGCCAGCAGCCAGGCCCACAAACCCGGGGAGCTGTTTTTT. Translating gives CASSQAHKPGELFF.

The genes are TRBV12-3 or TRBV12-4 and TRBJ2-2; unclear D gene. The germline V and J ends were trimmed by 4 bases and 2 bases, with 14 bases remaining between them. This CDR3 has 16 amino acids. The CDR3 loop reads CASSSLNYQNTGELFF. The CDR3 DNA sequence: TGTGCCAGCAGTTCCCTAAACTACCAAAACACCGGGGAGCTGTTTTTT.

The J gene is TRBJ2-6, the V gene TRBV4-2, with 10 bases fitting TRBD1. The V and J ends lost 2 bases and 4 bases, in that order; junction bases with no gene match: 5. The germline V gene has CDR1 LGHNA and CDR2 YNFKEQ. This CDR3 has 17 amino acids. CDR3 loop: CASSQQTGGGGANVLTF. For the CDR3, the DNA is TGTGCCAGCAGCCAACAGACAGGGGGCGGGGGGGCCAACGTCCTGACTTTC.